The TCR beta chain described here comes from a study of CD8 T cells in Susac syndrome. RNA was extracted with the RNeasy kit, and a quantity of about 0.45 to 1 ug was reverse transcribed using random hexamers. Across 54 Vbeta and 13 Jbeta, immunoSEQ multiplex PCR amplified TCR beta CDR3. TCRdb analysed the immunoSEQ multiplex PCR reads with MiXCR anew, one entry per CDR3 protein. The sample carries about 210,000 distinct CDR3 sequences, 95% recorded once. There are 18 residues in the CDR3. V lost 3 bases to trimming and J lost 3 bases, with 21 bases between them. Germline-derived CDR1 and CDR2 are KGHDR and SFDVKD. CD8+ and CD4+ T cells from blood underwent TCR beta sequencing, which was carried out in a high-throughput format. Relapsing-remitting disease, either stable or active, was present in the multiple sclerosis controls, who were treatment-naive patients. Negative magnetic isolation gave CD8+ and CD4+ cells; FACS enriched CD8+ TEMRA.

The receptor was isolated from a human donor with multiple sclerosis. Sequenced material: CD4+ T cells from PBMCs. The V gene is TRBV24-1, the J gene TRBJ2-3; D is perhaps TRBD1 or TRBD2 (5 bases each). The CDR3 protein is CATSDPIRDPLRTDTQYF. DNA of the CDR3: TGTGCCACCAGTGATCCCATCCGGGACCCGCTGCGAACAGATACGCAGTATTTT.